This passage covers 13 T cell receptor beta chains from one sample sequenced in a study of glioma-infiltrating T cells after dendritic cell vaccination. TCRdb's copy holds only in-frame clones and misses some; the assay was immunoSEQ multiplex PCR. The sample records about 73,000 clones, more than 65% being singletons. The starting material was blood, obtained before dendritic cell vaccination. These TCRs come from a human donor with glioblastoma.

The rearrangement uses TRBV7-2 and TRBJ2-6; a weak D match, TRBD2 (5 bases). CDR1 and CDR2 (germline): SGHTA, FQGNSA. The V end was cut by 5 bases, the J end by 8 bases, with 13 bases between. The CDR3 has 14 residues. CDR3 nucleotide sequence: TGTGCCAGCAGCCCAGAGGGTATGTCCAACGTCCTGACTTTC. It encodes CASSPEGMSNVLTF.

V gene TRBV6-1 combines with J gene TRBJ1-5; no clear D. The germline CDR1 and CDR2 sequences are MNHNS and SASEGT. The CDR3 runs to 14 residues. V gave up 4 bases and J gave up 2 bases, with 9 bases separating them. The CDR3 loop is CASSAERRNQPQHF. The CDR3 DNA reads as TGTGCCAGCAGTGCAGAACGCCGCAATCAGCCCCAGCATTTT.

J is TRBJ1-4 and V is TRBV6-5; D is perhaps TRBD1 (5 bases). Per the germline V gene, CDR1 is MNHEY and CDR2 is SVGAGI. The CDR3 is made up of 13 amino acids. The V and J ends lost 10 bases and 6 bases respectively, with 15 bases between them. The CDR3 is CATIGGVDEKLFF. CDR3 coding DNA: TGTGCCACAATCGGGGGAGTTGATGAAAAACTGTTTTTT.

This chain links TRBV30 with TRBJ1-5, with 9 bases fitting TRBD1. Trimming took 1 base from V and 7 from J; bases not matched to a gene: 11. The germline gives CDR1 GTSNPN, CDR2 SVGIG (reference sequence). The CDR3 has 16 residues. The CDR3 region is CAWSASKQGAGQPQHF. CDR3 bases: TGTGCCTGGAGTGCCTCAAAACAGGGGGCGGGACAGCCCCAGCATTTT.

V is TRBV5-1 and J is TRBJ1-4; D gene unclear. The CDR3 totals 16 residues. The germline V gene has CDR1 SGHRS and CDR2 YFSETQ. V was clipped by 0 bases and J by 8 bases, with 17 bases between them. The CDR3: CASSLAKGGEGEKLFF. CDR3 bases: TGCGCCAGCAGCTTGGCCAAAGGCGGAGAGGGAGAAAAACTGTTTTTT.

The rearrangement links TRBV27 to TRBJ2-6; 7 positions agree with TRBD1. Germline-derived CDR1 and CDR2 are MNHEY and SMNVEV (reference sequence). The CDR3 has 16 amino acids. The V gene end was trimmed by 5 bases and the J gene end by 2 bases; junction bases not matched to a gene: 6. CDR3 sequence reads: CASSEDRDPGANVLTF. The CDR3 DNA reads TGTGCCAGCAGTGAAGACAGGGACCCTGGGGCCAACGTCCTGACTTTC.

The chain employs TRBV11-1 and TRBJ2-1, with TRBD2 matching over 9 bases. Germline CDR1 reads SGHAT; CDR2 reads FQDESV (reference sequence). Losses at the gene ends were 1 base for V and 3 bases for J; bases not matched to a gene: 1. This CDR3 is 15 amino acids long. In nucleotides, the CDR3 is TGTGCCAGCAGCTTAGGCGGGAGGGGCTACAATGAGCAGTTCTTC. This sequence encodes CASSLGGRGYNEQFF.

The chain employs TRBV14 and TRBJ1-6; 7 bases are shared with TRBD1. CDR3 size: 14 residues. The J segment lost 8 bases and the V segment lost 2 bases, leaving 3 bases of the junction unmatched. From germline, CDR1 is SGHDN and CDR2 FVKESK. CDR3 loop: CASSQRQGHSPLHF. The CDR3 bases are TGTGCCAGCAGCCAACGACAGGGACATTCACCCCTCCACTTT.

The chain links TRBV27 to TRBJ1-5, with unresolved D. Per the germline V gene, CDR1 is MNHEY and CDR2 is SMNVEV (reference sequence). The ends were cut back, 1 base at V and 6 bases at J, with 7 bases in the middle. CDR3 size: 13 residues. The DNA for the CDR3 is TGTGCCAGCAGTTTATTCCGGGGTCAGCCCCAGCATTTT. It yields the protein CASSLFRGQPQHF.

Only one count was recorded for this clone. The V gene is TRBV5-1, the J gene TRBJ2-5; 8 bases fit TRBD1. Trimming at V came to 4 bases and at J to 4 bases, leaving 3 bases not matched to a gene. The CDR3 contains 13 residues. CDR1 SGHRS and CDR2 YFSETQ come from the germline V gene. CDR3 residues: CASSITGGETQYF. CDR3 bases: TGCGCCAGCAGCATAACAGGGGGAGAGACCCAGTACTTC. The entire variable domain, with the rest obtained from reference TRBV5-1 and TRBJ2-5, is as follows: KAGVTQTPRYLIKTRGQQVTLSCSPISGHRSVSWYQQTPGQGLQFLFEYFSETQRNKGNFPGRFSGRQFSNSRSEMNVSTLELGDSALYLCASSITGGETQYFGPGTRLLVL.

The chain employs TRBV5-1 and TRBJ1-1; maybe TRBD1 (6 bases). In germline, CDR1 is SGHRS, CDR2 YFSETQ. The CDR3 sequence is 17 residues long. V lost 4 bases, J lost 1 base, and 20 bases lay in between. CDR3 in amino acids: CASSPRTEPLTNTEAFF. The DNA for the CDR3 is TGCGCCAGCAGCCCCCGGACAGAACCCTTGACGAACACTGAAGCTTTCTTT.

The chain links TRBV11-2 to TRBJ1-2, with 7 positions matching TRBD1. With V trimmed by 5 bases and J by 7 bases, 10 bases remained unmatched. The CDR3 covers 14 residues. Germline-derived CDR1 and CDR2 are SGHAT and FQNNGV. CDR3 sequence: CASSPQQNRGGYTF. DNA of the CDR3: TGTGCCAGCAGCCCCCAGCAGAACAGGGGTGGCTACACCTTC.

CDR3 sequence reads: CASSLPGTGGKETQYF. The DNA of the CDR3 is TGCGCCAGCAGCCTCCCCGGGACAGGGGGCAAAGAGACCCAGTACTTC. J is TRBJ2-5 and V is TRBV5-1; the match to TRBD1 covers 12 bases. CDR3 length: 16 amino acids. Losses at the gene ends were 4 bases for V and 3 bases for J; bases not matched to a gene: 7. Germline CDR1 and CDR2: SGHRS and YFSETQ.